The 29 T cell receptor beta chains below were found in one sample sequenced in a study of blood T cell repertoires in COVID-19 (dated by TCRdb to about 2020). The method was the immunoSEQ multiplex PCR assay. In its TCRdb copy, this immuneACCESS table keeps in-frame sequences only and misses some clones. Where compared with another copy, unresolved V genes explain less than half of these, and the others have no known cause. Across this sample there are 250,000 to 350,000 clones, with around 82% seen only once. 0.87% of the sample lies in the top ten. Material: peripheral blood. The receptors originated from a human donor with COVID-19, enrolled during active disease. The donor label of this sample is uncertain.

This chain joins TRBV11-2 and TRBJ2-7, with D perhaps matching TRBD1 (6 bases). The CDR3 consists of 15 residues. Per the germline V gene, CDR1 is SGHAT and CDR2 is FQNNGV. V was clipped by 0 bases and J by 3 bases, with 12 bases between them. The CDR3 bases are TGTGCCAGCAGCTTAGATAACAGGGCACTCTACGAGCAGTACTTC. Its translation is CASSLDNRALYEQYF.

The chain employs TRBV11-2 and TRBJ1-1; D not resolved. The CDR3 covers 15 residues. The ends were cut back, 5 bases at V and 3 bases at J, with 16 bases in the middle. Per germline, CDR1 SGHAT and CDR2 FQNNGV. CDR3 coding DNA: TGTGCCAGCAGCCCTCCGCGCTATGGGCACACTGAAGCTTTCTTT. This encodes CASSPPRYGHTEAFF.

This chain links TRBV14 with TRBJ2-1; D unclear. The CDR3 is 15 amino acids. V was pared by 4 bases and J by 0 bases, with 10 bases between. Germline values: CDR1 SGHDN, CDR2 FVKESK. CDR3 in amino acids: CASSRLSSSYNEQFF. DNA for the CDR3: TGTGCCAGCAGCCGCTTGTCCAGCTCCTACAATGAGCAGTTCTTC.

The chain uses TRBV7-2 and TRBJ1-4; D ambiguous. CDR1 and CDR2 from the germline V gene are SGHTA and FQGNSA. CDR3 length equals 13 residues. Trimming stripped 1 base from V and 5 bases from J, with 5 bases between. Here the CDR3 DNA reads TGTGCCAGCAGCTTAGGAGGGAATGAAAAACTGTTTTTT. The encoded protein is CASSLGGNEKLFF.

The rearrangement joins TRBV30 to TRBJ1-2, with 9 bases lining up with TRBD1. The CDR3 has 14 residues. Germline V gene lookup returns CDR1 GTSNPN and CDR2 SVGIG (reference sequence). With V trimmed by 3 bases and J by 6 bases, 8 bases remained unmatched. In DNA form, the CDR3 reads TGTGCCTGGAGGACACAGGGGGCATTCAATGGCTACACCTTC. Protein: CAWRTQGAFNGYTF.

The V call is TRBV5-1, the J call TRBJ2-5; 7 bases align to TRBD1. The V gene end was trimmed by 4 bases and the J gene end by 2 bases; junction bases not matched to a gene: 11. Per the germline V gene, CDR1 is SGHRS and CDR2 is YFSETQ. CDR3 length equals 16 residues. The CDR3: CASSARPGQQQETQYF. The CDR3 DNA reads TGCGCCAGCAGCGCCCGCCCGGGACAGCAACAAGAGACCCAGTACTTC.

This rearrangement joins TRBV5-6 to TRBJ2-2, with 9 bases lining up with TRBD1. The CDR3 contains 17 residues. Germline lookup yields CDR1 SGHDT and CDR2 YYEEEE. Losses at the gene ends were 5 bases for V and 6 bases for J; bases not matched to a gene: 14. CDR3 in DNA: TGTGCCAGCAGATCCGGGACAGGGTCCCTGTACGCCGGGGAGCTGTTTTTT. Its protein is CASRSGTGSLYAGELFF.

The chain links TRBV28 to TRBJ2-5; the match to TRBD1 covers 7 bases. The V gene end was trimmed by 5 bases and the J gene end by 13 bases; junction bases not matched to a gene: 10. The germline V gene has CDR1 MDHEN and CDR2 SYDVKM. The CDR3 length is 12 residues. CDR3 amino acids: CASSASGQRLYF. The CDR3 nucleotides are TGTGCCAGCAGTGCCTCGGGACAGCGACTGTACTTC.

The CDR3 DNA sequence: TGTGCCAGCAGCCAAGAAGGGGAGGACCAGCCCCAGCATTTT. It translates to CASSQEGEDQPQHF. The rearrangement uses TRBV4-2 and TRBJ1-5; TRBD1 is a possible D gene (5 bases). The CDR3 consists of 14 residues. Per germline, CDR1 LGHNA and CDR2 YNFKEQ. V was trimmed by 0 bases and J by 7 bases, leaving 10 bases between them.

The chain joins TRBV6-5 to TRBJ1-2, with 8 bases matching TRBD1. Germline V gives CDR1 MNHEY, CDR2 SVGAGI. The J segment lost 2 bases and the V segment lost 6 bases, leaving 8 bases of the junction unmatched. The CDR3 extends over 15 amino acids. In DNA, the CDR3 is TGTGCCAGCAGCGCCGGACAGGGCTCGAACTATGGCTACACCTTC. Residues: CASSAGQGSNYGYTF.

J is TRBJ2-7 and V is TRBV4-3, with D unclear. This CDR3 comprises 12 residues. The germline V gene encodes CDR1 LGHNA and CDR2 YSLEER. The V gene lost 1 base and the J gene lost 11 bases, with 12 bases spanning the gap. CDR3: CASSQGGPREYF. The DNA of the CDR3 is TGCGCCAGCAGCCAAGGTGGCCCCCGGGAGTACTTC.

This clone showed up just a few times. This rearrangement joins TRBV5-5 to TRBJ1-2; no clear D. CDR1 and CDR2 (germline): SGHKS, YYEKEE (reference sequence). Between the trimmed V and J ends, which lost 0 bases and 4 bases, there was a span of 10 bases. CDR3 length: 14 residues. CDR3 sequence reads: CASSLGGGVYGYTF. For the CDR3, the DNA is TGTGCCAGCAGCTTGGGCGGCGGAGTCTATGGCTACACCTTC.

V is TRBV27 and J is TRBJ2-6, with 16 bases identical to TRBD2. The CDR3 has 20 amino acids. The germline CDR1 and CDR2 sequences are MNHEY and SMNVEV (reference sequence). The trim removed 4 bases at V and 4 bases at J, leaving 10 bases unmatched. CDR3 sequence: CASSSGTSGRALSGANVLTF. CDR3 DNA sequence: TGTGCCAGCAGTTCAGGGACTAGCGGGAGGGCCCTATCGGGGGCCAACGTCCTGACTTTC.

The V and J genes are TRBV10-3 and TRBJ1-1, with 8 positions matching TRBD1. Germline V CDR1 and CDR2: ENHRY, SYGVKD. The CDR3 is made up of 14 amino acids. V shed 0 bases, J shed 8 bases, and the junction held 5 bases outside the gene matches. CDR3: CAISESRTGREAFF. CDR3 in DNA: TGTGCCATCAGTGAGTCGAGGACAGGGCGAGAAGCTTTCTTT.

The chain carries TRBV28 and TRBJ1-1; D uncertain. The CDR3 loop spans 11 amino acids. Trimming stripped 4 bases from V and 4 bases from J, with 4 bases between. Germline V gene lookup returns CDR1 MDHEN and CDR2 SYDVKM. The CDR3 DNA sequence: TGTGCCAGCAGTTCCCGCACTGAAGCTTTCTTT. This encodes CASSSRTEAFF.

The gene calls are TRBV12-3 or TRBV12-4 and TRBJ1-2, with D perhaps matching TRBD1 (6 bases). This CDR3 has 12 residues. Trimming left V 3 bases short and J 8 bases short, with 10 bases between. The CDR3 is CASSFLQGGYTF. CDR3 in DNA: TGTGCCAGCAGTTTTCTACAGGGCGGCTACACCTTC.

The V and J genes are TRBV7-3 and TRBJ2-2; the D gene is possibly TRBD2 (6 bases). This CDR3 contains 20 residues. The ends were cut back, 4 bases at V and 1 base at J, with 25 bases in the middle. Germline V lookup: CDR1 SGHTA, CDR2 FQGTGA. Here the CDR3 reads CASSSLRGEDSGLNTGELFF. CDR3 nucleotide sequence: TGTGCCAGCAGCTCCCTTCGCGGGGAAGACAGCGGGCTGAACACCGGGGAGCTGTTTTTT. Filled out from reference TRBV7-3 and TRBJ2-2, the complete variable domain reads GAGVSQTPSNKVTEKGKYVELRCDPISGHTALYWYRQSLGQGPEFLIYFQGTGAADDSGLPNDRFFAVRPEGSVSTLKIQRTERGDSAVYLCASSSLRGEDSGLNTGELFFGEGSRLTVL.

The CDR3 loop is CASSVQGLNEKLFF. The CDR3, as DNA: TGTGCCAGCAGTGTACAGGGCCTTAATGAAAAACTGTTTTTT. This chain links TRBV28 with TRBJ1-4, with TRBD1 as a possible D gene (6 bases). This CDR3 region has 14 residues. From germline, CDR1 is MDHEN and CDR2 SYDVKM. V was clipped by 5 bases and J by 4 bases, with 11 bases between them.

The chain carries TRBV27 and TRBJ1-2, with 7 bases matching TRBD1. V lost 5 bases and J lost 1; bases outside the gene matches: 10. In germline, CDR1 is MNHEY, CDR2 SMNVEV (reference sequence). The CDR3 loop spans 16 amino acids. CDR3 residues: CASSRTTGQINYGYTF. The CDR3 DNA sequence: TGTGCCAGCAGTCGAACTACGGGACAGATTAACTATGGCTACACCTTC.

The table lists this clone with a few counts. V usage is TRBV15 and J usage is TRBJ2-7; the match to TRBD2 covers 13 bases. The V segment lost 3 bases and the J segment 2 bases; nucleotides outside the gene matches: 10. CDR3 length: 18 residues. Germline CDR1 and CDR2: LNHNV and YYDKDF (reference sequence). CDR3 loop: CATSRGLAGSTDAYEQYF. Written as DNA, the CDR3 is TGTGCCACCAGCAGGGGACTAGCGGGGTCGACCGATGCCTACGAGCAGTACTTC. Based on the CDR3 plus reference TRBV15 and TRBJ2-7, the full variable domain is DAMVIQNPRYQVTQFGKPVTLSCSQTLNHNVMYWYQQKSSQAPKLLFHYYDKDFNNEADTPDNFQSRRPNTSFCFLDIRSPGLGDTAMYLCATSRGLAGSTDAYEQYFGPGTRLTVT.

This clone has just one count. J is TRBJ1-4 and V is TRBV6-2 or TRBV6-3, with 8 nucleotides matching TRBD1. Germline lookup yields CDR1 MNHEY and CDR2 SVGEGT. J was trimmed by 8 bases and V by 5 bases; bases with no gene match: 7. The CDR3 loop spans 14 amino acids. This chain's CDR3 is CASSLGQVGEKLFF. The CDR3 DNA is TGTGCCAGCAGTCTGGGACAGGTGGGCGAAAAACTGTTTTTT.

The rearrangement joins TRBV11-2 to TRBJ2-2; D is possibly TRBD2 (5 bases). Trimming took 1 base from V and 2 from J, leaving 8 bases between them. Germline loops: CDR1 SGHAT, CDR2 FQNNGV. CDR3 length: 15 amino acids. CDR3: CASSLVTGNTGELFF. The CDR3 bases are TGTGCCAGCAGCTTAGTAACGGGAAACACCGGGGAGCTGTTTTTT.

This chain connects TRBV7-2 to TRBJ1-5; a possible D gene is TRBD1 (6 bases). The ends were cut back, 5 bases at V and 7 bases at J, with 15 bases in the middle. This CDR3 is 14 amino acids long. Germline-derived CDR1 and CDR2 are SGHTA and FQGNSA. The CDR3 DNA follows: TGTGCCAGCAGCGGAAGGGGGGGGGCGCAGCCCCAGCATTTT. As protein: CASSGRGGAQPQHF.

The gene calls are TRBV7-2 and TRBJ2-5; 10 nucleotides match TRBD2. The V and J ends lost 8 bases and 4 bases, in that order; junction bases with no gene match: 13. This CDR3 contains 16 residues. Germline V gives CDR1 SGHTA, CDR2 FQGNSA. CDR3 DNA: TGTGCCAGCGGGGATGGGGTAGCGGGAGGACGAGAGACCCAGTACTTC. It codes for CASGDGVAGGRETQYF. Using reference TRBV7-2 and TRBJ2-5 for the parts outside the CDR3, the full variable domain is GAGVSQSPSNKVTEKGKDVELRCDPISGHTALYWYRQSLGQGLEFLIYFQGNSAPDKSGLPSDRFSAERTGGSVSTLTIQRTQQEDSAVYLCASGDGVAGGRETQYFGPGTRLLVL.

Here the CDR3 reads CASSLGVAGGTYEQYF. The DNA for the CDR3 is TGTGCCAGCAGTTTGGGGGTGGCGGGGGGGACCTACGAGCAGTACTTC. The gene calls are TRBV28 and TRBJ2-7; 9 nucleotides align to TRBD2. Germline V gene sequence: CDR1 MDHEN, CDR2 SYDVKM. V shed 3 bases, J shed 2 bases, and the junction held 8 bases outside the gene matches. The CDR3 runs to 16 residues.

The J gene is TRBJ2-4, the V gene TRBV27, with TRBD1 identical over 9 bases. The CDR3 has 14 residues. The V gene's germline CDR1 is MNHEY and CDR2 SMNVEV (reference sequence). V trimming: 6 bases; J trimming: 7 bases; junction bases outside the gene matches: 7. CDR3 amino acids: CASRPGTGWNIQYF. In DNA, the CDR3 is TGTGCCAGCAGACCAGGGACAGGGTGGAACATTCAGTACTTC.

The rearrangement links TRBV19 to TRBJ2-5; perhaps TRBD2 as D (5 bases). The germline V gene encodes CDR1 LNHDA and CDR2 SQIVND (reference sequence). Trimming stripped 2 bases from V and 5 bases from J, with 6 bases between. The CDR3 contains 12 residues. The CDR3 sequence is CASSIRRETQYF. Here the CDR3 DNA reads TGTGCCAGTAGTATACGGAGGGAGACCCAGTACTTC.

The rearrangement links TRBV5-1 to TRBJ1-1; the D gene is possibly TRBD1 (6 bases). Germline V gives CDR1 SGHRS, CDR2 YFSETQ. The V end lost 2 bases, the J end lost 3 bases, and 11 bases lay between the germline ends. There are 14 residues in the CDR3. The CDR3 DNA is TGCGCCAGCAGCTTCTCCGGGGGGCACACTGAAGCTTTCTTT. Protein sequence: CASSFSGGHTEAFF.

The rearrangement joins TRBV7-8 to TRBJ2-7; 9 positions match TRBD1. From germline, CDR1 is SGHVS and CDR2 FQNEAQ. The CDR3 is 16 residues long. Germline trimming cut 1 base from V and 7 bases from J; bases unmatched to any gene: 11. For the CDR3, the DNA is TGTGCCAGCAGCTTAGAGGGGACAGGGATCGGACAGGAGCAGTACTTC. As protein: CASSLEGTGIGQEQYF.